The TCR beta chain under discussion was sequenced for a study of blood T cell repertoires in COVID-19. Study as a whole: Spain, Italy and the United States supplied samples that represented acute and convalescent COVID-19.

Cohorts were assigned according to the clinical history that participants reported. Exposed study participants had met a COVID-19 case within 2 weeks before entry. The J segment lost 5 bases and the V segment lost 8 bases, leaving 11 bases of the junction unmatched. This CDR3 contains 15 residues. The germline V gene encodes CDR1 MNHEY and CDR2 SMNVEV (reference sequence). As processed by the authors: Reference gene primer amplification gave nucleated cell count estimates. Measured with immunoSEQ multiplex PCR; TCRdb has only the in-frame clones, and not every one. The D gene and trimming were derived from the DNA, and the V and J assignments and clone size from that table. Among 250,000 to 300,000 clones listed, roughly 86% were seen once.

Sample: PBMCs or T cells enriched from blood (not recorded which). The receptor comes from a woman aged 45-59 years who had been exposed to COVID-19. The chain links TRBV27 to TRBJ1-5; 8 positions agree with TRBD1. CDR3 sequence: CASAHDRGLHQPQHF. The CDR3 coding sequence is TGTGCCAGCGCCCATGACAGGGGACTACATCAGCCCCAGCATTTT.